One and the same sample provided the 27 T cell receptor beta chains below, sequenced in a study of OX40 agonist ivuxolimab in advanced cancers. The protocol was immunoSEQ multiplex PCR, while the TCRdb copy is restricted to in-frame clones and leaves out a portion. The top ten hold approximately 2% of the sample, which has about 48,000 clones, roughly 86% seen once. Sequenced material: CD4+ or CD8+ T cells sorted from blood, taken in a trial of the OX40 agonist ivuxolimab. The source is an adult with an advanced solid tumor such as melanoma, head and neck, liver or kidney cancer.

The chain joins TRBV5-4 to TRBJ2-2; D unclear. Germline V lookup: CDR1 SGHNT, CDR2 YYREEE (reference sequence). Trimming shortened V by 0 bases and J by 2 bases, and 8 bases separated the two germline ends. CDR3 size: 15 residues. The CDR3 spells CASSLEAFNTGELFF. The DNA for the CDR3 is TGTGCCAGCAGCTTGGAAGCATTCAACACCGGGGAGCTGTTTTTT. Filled out from reference TRBV5-4 and TRBJ2-2, the complete variable domain reads ETGVTQSPTHLIKTRGQQVTLRCSSQSGHNTVSWYQQALGQGPQFIFQYYREEENGRGNFPPRFSGLQFPNYSSELNVNALELDDSALYLCASSLEAFNTGELFFGEGSRLTVL.

This chain links TRBV25-1 with TRBJ1-5, with D unresolved. Trimming removed 6 bases from V and 2 bases from J, with 8 bases in between. Germline loops: CDR1 MGHDK, CDR2 SYGVNS. The length of the CDR3 is 13 residues. The CDR3 here is CASSPHGNQPQHF. The DNA of the CDR3 is TGTGCCAGCAGCCCACATGGCAATCAGCCCCAGCATTTT.

V usage is TRBV7-2 and J usage is TRBJ2-5; TRBD2 is a possible D gene (6 bases). V was pared by 5 bases and J by 4 bases, with 17 bases between. Germline lookup yields CDR1 SGHTA and CDR2 FQGNSA. The CDR3 runs 15 residues. CDR3 residues: CASSPEGRYGETQYF. The CDR3 DNA is TGTGCCAGCAGCCCGGAAGGGAGGTACGGAGAGACCCAGTACTTC.

This clone came up once. The chain is built from TRBV19 and TRBJ1-4; the D gene is possibly TRBD1 (5 bases). Trimming shortened V by 10 bases and J by 6 bases, and 15 bases separated the two germline ends. There are 13 residues in the CDR3. Germline V gene lookup returns CDR1 LNHDA and CDR2 SQIVND (reference sequence). The CDR3 DNA sequence: TGTGCCATAAAGGGGCTTTCTGATGAAAAACTGTTTTTT. Translation gives CAIKGLSDEKLFF.

V and J are TRBV9 and TRBJ2-2, with no clear D. V dropped 0 bases and J dropped 2 bases, with 5 bases sitting between them. CDR1 and CDR2 (germline): SGDLS, YYNGEE. The CDR3 has 14 amino acids. The CDR3 sequence: CASSVAPNTGELFF. DNA of the CDR3: TGTGCCAGCAGCGTAGCTCCTAACACCGGGGAGCTGTTTTTT. Full variable domain (remainder filled in from reference TRBV9 and TRBJ2-2): DSGVTQTPKHLITATGQRVTLRCSPRSGDLSVYWYQQSLDQGLQFLIQYYNGEERAKGNILERFSAQQFPDLHSELNLSSLELGDSALYFCASSVAPNTGELFFGEGSRLTVL.

As for this clone: This CDR3 is also generated by other DNA sequences in the sample. The chain links TRBV19 to TRBJ1-1; D is undetermined. The CDR3 extends over 13 amino acids. V shed 1 base and J shed 1 base, with 4 bases lying between them. Germline V lookup: CDR1 LNHDA, CDR2 SQIVND (reference sequence). CDR3 bases: TGTGCCAGTAGTATAGGGACGAACACTGAAGCTTTCTTT. It yields the protein CASSIGTNTEAFF.

In its sample, this clone was seen a few times. J is TRBJ2-1 and V is TRBV19; TRBD1 is a possible D gene (5 bases). V lost 5 bases to trimming and J lost 5 bases, with 13 bases between them. Germline values: CDR1 LNHDA, CDR2 SQIVND (reference sequence). This CDR3 has 14 amino acids. This CDR3 is CASSPHDRNNEQFF. The CDR3 nucleotides read TGTGCCAGTAGTCCCCATGACAGAAACAATGAGCAGTTCTTC.

The chain joins TRBV6-5 to TRBJ1-5, with D uncertain. The germline gives CDR1 MNHEY, CDR2 SVGAGI. CDR3 length equals 15 residues. V was shortened by 0 bases and J by 5 bases, with 11 bases between the two germline ends. For the CDR3, the DNA is TGTGCCAGCAGTTACTCAGGGTTGTCGGATCAGCCCCAGCATTTT. The encoded protein is CASSYSGLSDQPQHF.

This clone has a handful of counts. The chain employs TRBV9 and TRBJ1-1; D call uncertain. Trimming pared 1 base from V and 1 base from J, leaving 8 bases between. Per the germline V gene, CDR1 is SGDLS and CDR2 is YYNGEE. The CDR3 spans 14 residues. The CDR3 spells CASSVRAGNTEAFF. For the CDR3, the DNA is TGTGCCAGCAGCGTAAGGGCAGGGAACACTGAAGCTTTCTTT.

This chain uses TRBV7-2 with TRBJ2-7, with D possibly being TRBD2 (6 bases). Germline V CDR1 and CDR2: SGHTA, FQGNSA. V gave up 1 base and J gave up 2 bases, with 9 bases separating them. The CDR3 is 14 residues long. CDR3 sequence reads: CASSLDGGPYEQYF. The CDR3 coding sequence is TGTGCCAGCAGCTTAGACGGGGGACCCTACGAGCAGTACTTC.

The rearrangement joins TRBV11-1 to TRBJ2-7; 12 positions agree with TRBD2. The CDR3 contains 17 residues. Trimming cost V 0 bases and J 3 bases; bases outside gene matches: 6. CDR1 and CDR2 (germline): SGHAT, FQDESV (reference sequence). The CDR3: CASSLASGLAGIYEQYF. CDR3 coding DNA: TGTGCCAGCAGCTTAGCCTCCGGACTAGCGGGAATCTACGAGCAGTACTTC.

The V gene is TRBV5-1, the J gene TRBJ2-7, with D maybe TRBD1 (6 bases). Trimming cost V 7 bases and J 3 bases, with 17 bases left between them. CDR3 length: 14 residues. In germline, CDR1 is SGHRS, CDR2 YFSETQ. The CDR3 loop reads CASQKQTGDYEQYF. In DNA form, the CDR3 reads TGCGCCAGCCAGAAACAGACAGGAGACTACGAGCAGTACTTC.

The rearrangement links TRBV18 to TRBJ1-4; D remains unclear. CDR3 length equals 15 residues. CDR1 is KGHSH and CDR2 is LQKENI in the germline V gene. The ends were cut back, 2 bases at V and 8 bases at J, with 15 bases in the middle. The CDR3 bases are TGTGCCAGCTCACCAGCGGCGGTTCAAAAGGAAAAACTGTTTTTT. The encoded protein is CASSPAAVQKEKLFF.

The chain joins TRBV12-2 to TRBJ2-7; TRBD1, the D gene given by the table, was not confirmed from the DNA. TRBV12-2 is a pseudogene. CDR3 length equals 15 residues. This CDR3 reads CASRNLVRGPYEQYF. The CDR3 bases are TGTGCAAGTCGCAACCTCGTTAGGGGGCCCTACGAGCAGTACTTC.

This clone showed up just once. The chain is built from TRBV2 and TRBJ2-5; 10 nucleotides match TRBD2. The CDR3 length is 15 residues. Germline trimming cut 6 bases from V and 3 bases from J; bases unmatched to any gene: 7. From germline, CDR1 is SNHLY and CDR2 FYNNEI. DNA of the CDR3: TGTGCCAGCAGCATGGGACTAGCGCTCAAAGAGACCCAGTACTTC. As protein: CASSMGLALKETQYF.

J is TRBJ2-1 and V is TRBV7-2; no clear D gene. Germline V lookup: CDR1 SGHTA, CDR2 FQGNSA. The CDR3 sequence is 15 residues long. With 1 base removed from V and 8 bases from J, the gap between germline ends came to 15 bases. CDR3 in DNA: TGTGCCAGCAGCTTAGTAGCTAAGGCTATTGATGAGCAGTTCTTC. Its translation is CASSLVAKAIDEQFF.

This chain uses TRBV19 with TRBJ1-5; TRBD1 might be the D (5 bases). V lost 7 bases, J lost 2 bases, and 12 bases lay in between. This CDR3 comprises 14 residues. Per the germline V gene, CDR1 is LNHDA and CDR2 is SQIVND (reference sequence). DNA for the CDR3: TGTGCCAGTACCTTGGGGGGGGGCAATCAGCCCCAGCATTTT. Translated: CASTLGGGNQPQHF.

The chain joins TRBV4-2 to TRBJ1-2, with 8 bases lining up with TRBD1. The CDR3 totals 15 residues. J lost 4 bases, V lost 6 bases, and 10 bases had no gene match. CDR1 LGHNA and CDR2 YNFKEQ come from the germline V gene. CDR3 protein: CASSTGTGNPYGYTF. The CDR3 bases are TGTGCCAGCAGTACCGGGACAGGAAACCCCTATGGCTACACCTTC.

V and J are TRBV14 and TRBJ2-5, with 12 bases aligning to TRBD2. The V gene end was trimmed by 3 bases and the J gene end by 3 bases; junction bases not matched to a gene: 11. Germline V gene data show CDR1 as SGHDN and CDR2 as FVKESK. The CDR3 extends over 18 amino acids. The CDR3 DNA reads TGTGCCAGCAGCCACCTCCGACTAGCGGGAGCTAGGAAAGAGACCCAGTACTTC. Protein sequence: CASSHLRLAGARKETQYF.

The rearrangement uses TRBV27 and TRBJ2-4; 10 bases fit TRBD1. This CDR3 contains 14 residues. Trimming removed 4 bases from V and 8 bases from J; junction bases left unmatched: 5. CDR1 and CDR2 from the germline V gene are MNHEY and SMNVEV (reference sequence). For the CDR3, the DNA is TGTGCCAGCAGTTCCATCGGGACAGGGGACATTCAGTACTTC. It yields the protein CASSSIGTGDIQYF.

The CDR3 coding sequence is TGTGCCAGCTCAAAAGCTTGGGGCTACACCTTC. It translates to CASSKAWGYTF. This chain joins TRBV19 and TRBJ1-2, with D hard to call. This CDR3 region has 11 residues. The germline gives CDR1 LNHDA, CDR2 SQIVND (reference sequence). The ends were cut back, 9 bases at V and 8 bases at J, with 13 bases in the middle.

This clone was detected a few times. The J gene is TRBJ1-5, the V gene TRBV19; D remains unclear. V was clipped by 2 bases and J by 5 bases, with 4 bases between them. CDR1 is LNHDA and CDR2 is SQIVND in the germline V gene (reference sequence). This CDR3 is 12 amino acids long. In DNA, the CDR3 is TGTGCCAGTAGTATATCTGATCAGCCCCAGCATTTT. It encodes CASSISDQPQHF.

This clone showed up just once. This chain connects TRBV9 to TRBJ1-3, with D hard to call. This CDR3 is built from 16 residues. The germline CDR1 and CDR2 sequences are SGDLS and YYNGEE. V shed 1 base and J shed 0 bases, with 11 bases lying between them. This CDR3 is CASSVYDINSGNTIYF. In nucleotides, the CDR3 is TGTGCCAGCAGCGTATATGACATCAACTCTGGAAACACCATATATTTT.

The V gene is TRBV6-1, the J gene TRBJ1-5; D call uncertain. V was pared by 2 bases and J by 6 bases, with 14 bases between. This CDR3 has 15 residues. CDR1 and CDR2 from the germline V gene are MNHNS and SASEGT. CDR3 bases: TGTGCCAGCAGTGAACTAGGGTATGCACGTCAGCCCCAGCATTTT. Its protein is CASSELGYARQPQHF.

The V and J genes are TRBV4-3 and TRBJ2-1, with 11 nucleotides matching TRBD2. CDR3 size: 20 residues. V gave up 3 bases and J gave up 7 bases; unmatched junction bases: 20. Germline assignment: CDR1 LGHNA and CDR2 YSLEER. The CDR3 sequence: CASSHQLLIAGGPFENEQFF. CDR3 nucleotides: TGCGCCAGCAGCCACCAACTCTTGATAGCGGGAGGGCCTTTTGAGAATGAGCAGTTCTTC.

This chain joins TRBV15 and TRBJ1-1, with D tentatively TRBD1 (5 bases). The germline V gene has CDR1 LNHNV and CDR2 YYDKDF (reference sequence). V lost 6 bases to trimming and J lost 3 bases, with 11 bases between them. CDR3 length equals 13 residues. The CDR3 spells CATRKWGDTEAFF. The DNA of the CDR3 is TGTGCCACCAGAAAATGGGGGGACACTGAAGCTTTCTTT.

This chain uses TRBV5-1 with TRBJ2-1; 10 bases are shared with TRBD2. CDR3 length equals 16 residues. V lost 0 bases, J lost 5 bases, and 5 bases stayed unmatched. CDR1 and CDR2 from the germline V gene are SGHRS and YFSETQ. The CDR3 here is CASSLGTSGVNNEQFF. CDR3 DNA sequence: TGCGCCAGCAGCTTGGGAACTAGCGGGGTAAACAATGAGCAGTTCTTC. The whole variable domain, filled in from reference TRBV5-1 and TRBJ2-1, reads KAGVTQTPRYLIKTRGQQVTLSCSPISGHRSVSWYQQTPGQGLQFLFEYFSETQRNKGNFPGRFSGRQFSNSRSEMNVSTLELGDSALYLCASSLGTSGVNNEQFFGPGTRLTVL.